This is a list of T cell receptor beta chains from one sample in a study of regulatory T cells in long-lasting Graves disease. TCRdb re-derived calls from the multiplex PCR reads in MiXCR, one entry per CDR3 protein. The sample lists under 800,000 distinct CDR3 sequences; roughly 15% were seen once. In addition, the sample was reused for a study of T cells in Graves' hyperthyroidism and ophthalmopathy.

The sequencing used peripheral blood mononuclear cells (PBMCs), collected at new diagnosis, from a patient treated with antithyroid drugs. These TCRs come from a woman aged 25 to 45 with Graves disease. Each CDR3 is given without its conserved first and last residue. Fields, in order: V gene, J gene, CDR3 protein.

>TRBV5-1|TRBJ2-6
ASSLATGLSGANVLT
>TRBV27|TRBJ2-7
ASSLSPSGTYEQY
>TRBV7-9|TRBJ2-3
ASSYSSGWADTQY
>TRBV20-1|TRBJ1-1
GGGRTEAF
>TRBV20-1|TRBJ2-6
SAVPGLRAYSGANVLT
>TRBV9|TRBJ1-1
ASSVVRGEAF
>TRBV30|TRBJ2-1
AWSVLPGLGRNEQF
>TRBV12-5|TRBJ1-2
ASGLQQGANYGYT
>TRBV28|TRBJ2-7
ASSFIGTSGSSYEQY
>TRBV19|TRBJ1-2
ASSRGTAGGYT